The clone carrying this TCR beta chain has only one observation. Its antigen is still unknown. The sample comes from a study of T cell responses to AZD1222 COVID-19 vaccine. Study outcomes and limitations: Sampling that yielded the repertoires occurred only after the peak T cell response. A mostly white British donor set with more females was recruited, and clonal diversity was possibly underestimated. Per reports, nearly half of all spike-specific TCRs target regions that are unmutated in variants. Seropositive status at baseline applied to only 5 or 6 AZD1222 recipients.

Data came from immunoSEQ multiplex PCR; TCRdb stores just in-frame clones and leaves some out. The table shows 130,000 to 150,000 clones, with more than 85% occurring only once. V shed 0 bases and J 6 bases; nucleotides not matched to a gene: 4. This CDR3 is 16 amino acids long. CDR1 is MNHEY, CDR2 SMNVEV, per germline (reference sequence). This material consisted of peripheral blood, taken on day 0 of AZD1222 vaccination. This sequence was found in an adult in good health. This rearrangement joins TRBV27 to TRBJ2-2; 10 bases match TRBD2. The CDR3 region is CASSLSSLAGAGELFF. The DNA of the CDR3 is TGTGCCAGCAGTTTATCGAGTCTAGCGGGAGCCGGGGAGCTGTTTTTT.